This T cell receptor beta chain was sequenced during a study of cytomegalovirus exposure and HLA in healthy donors. Whole-study context: The roughly 110 validation repertoires were reported in a later analysis to have been generated on the same platform as the 500 to 700 first-cohort repertoires.

Overall study findings and caveats: A few CMV-associated chains proved CMV antigen-specific in vitro. Rarity characterized most TCR sequences, yet some public TCRs appeared in many donors. The tendency of first-cohort TCR clusters to co-occur in the roughly 120 validation repertoires was the finding of a later analysis.

In the case of this clone: What it binds is unknown.

Germline V gene data show CDR1 as KGHSH and CDR2 as LQKENI. V shed 2 bases, J shed 7 bases, and the junction held 2 bases outside the gene matches. The CDR3 length is 13 residues. Data came from immunoSEQ multiplex PCR; TCRdb stores just in-frame clones and leaves some out. The sample lists around 220,000 clones, approximately 86% occurring once. V is TRBV18 and J is TRBJ1-2; 9 positions match TRBD1. Sequenced material: PBMCs. This clonotype was obtained from a woman under 30 in good health and CMV-seronegative. The CDR3 sequence: CASSPGTGFGYTF. The CDR3 DNA reads TGTGCCAGCTCACCAGGGACAGGGTTTGGCTACACCTTC. Drawing the rest from reference TRBV18 and TRBJ1-2, the complete variable domain is NAGVMQNPRHLVRRRGQEARLRCSPMKGHSHVYWYRQLPEEGLKFMVYLQKENIIDESGMPKERFSAEFPKEGPSILRIQQVVRGDSAAYFCASSPGTGFGYTFGSGTRLTVV.